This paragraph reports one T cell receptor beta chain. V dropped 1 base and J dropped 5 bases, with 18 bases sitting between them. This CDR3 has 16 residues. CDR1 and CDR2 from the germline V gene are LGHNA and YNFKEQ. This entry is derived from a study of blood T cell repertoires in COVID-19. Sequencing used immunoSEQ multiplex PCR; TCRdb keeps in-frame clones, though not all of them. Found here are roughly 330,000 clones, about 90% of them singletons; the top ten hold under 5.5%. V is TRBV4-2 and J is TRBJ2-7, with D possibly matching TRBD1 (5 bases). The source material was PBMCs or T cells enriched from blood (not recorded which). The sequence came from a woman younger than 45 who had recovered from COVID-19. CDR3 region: CASSQGQGRAYNEQYF. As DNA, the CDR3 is TGTGCCAGCAGCCAAGGGCAGGGAAGGGCTTACAACGAGCAGTACTTC.